The entry below gives a single T cell receptor beta chain sequence along with its context. This CDR3 is 16 amino acids long. The germline gives CDR1 SEHNR, CDR2 FQNEAQ (reference sequence). The V end was cut by 1 base, the J end by 0 bases, with 13 bases between. The sample is drawn from a study of cytomegalovirus exposure and HLA in healthy donors. Measured with immunoSEQ multiplex PCR; TCRdb has only the in-frame clones, and not every one. The sample shows approximately 160,000 clones, approximately 84% of them seen only once. This receptor was taken from a man aged 25-45 years in good health and CMV-seropositive. The sequenced sample was PBMCs. The gene calls are TRBV7-9 and TRBJ2-7; D unresolved. This CDR3 is CASSLGVGLDSYEQYF. CDR3 nucleotide sequence: TGTGCCAGCAGCTTAGGTGTCGGCCTAGACTCCTACGAGCAGTACTTC. The full variable domain, with the rest looked up from reference TRBV7-9 and TRBJ2-7, is DTGVSQNPRHKITKRGQNVTFRCDPISEHNRLYWYRQTLGQGPEFLTYFQNEAQLEKSRLLSDRFSAERPKGSFSTLEIQRTEQGDSAMYLCASSLGVGLDSYEQYFGPGTRLTVT.